A single sample is the source of the 10 T cell receptor beta chains below, sequenced in a study of shared clonotypes between healthy human individuals. As defined, naive CD8 cells were CD45RO-negative and positively selected for CCR7, with terminally differentiated effector memory CD45RA+ cells excluded. Repertoires were generated with immunoSEQ multiplex PCR, while TCRdb's copy carries only in-frame clones and drops some. The table lists around 2,000,000 clones, approximately 94% of them singletons. What was sequenced was naive CD8+ T cells sorted from blood. The receptors shown here come from a man aged 18 to 29 in good health.

The V gene is TRBV5-4, the J gene TRBJ2-1; the D call may be TRBD1 or TRBD2 (5 bases each). Germline V gene data show CDR1 as SGHNT and CDR2 as YYREEE (reference sequence). This CDR3 is built from 16 residues. The V and J ends lost 5 bases and 8 bases respectively, with 23 bases between them. The CDR3 loop is CASRAGTAGLLDEQFF. CDR3 sequence (DNA): TGTGCCAGCAGGGCCGGGACCGCCGGCCTCTTAGATGAGCAGTTCTTC.

V gene TRBV27 combines with J gene TRBJ2-7, with a possible D match to TRBD2 (6 bases). CDR3 length: 17 residues. Trimming took off 2 bases at V and 5 bases at J, with 22 bases between the two ends. Germline V gene lookup returns CDR1 MNHEY and CDR2 SMNVEV (reference sequence). As DNA, the CDR3 is TGTGCCAGCAGTTTAACCCCCCGGGCAGTCGGAGGGGACGAGCAGTACTTC. Amino acid sequence: CASSLTPRAVGGDEQYF.

V gene TRBV9 combines with J gene TRBJ2-7, with D unclear. The CDR3 covers 14 residues. In germline, CDR1 is SGDLS, CDR2 YYNGEE. Trimming cost V 3 bases and J 2 bases, with 12 bases left between them. The CDR3: CASSGKHPPYEQYF. The CDR3 nucleotides read TGTGCCAGCAGCGGGAAGCACCCACCCTACGAGCAGTACTTC.

This sequence joins TRBV6-5 and TRBJ1-5; no definite D call. The CDR3 loop spans 11 amino acids. V was cut by 5 bases and J by 9 bases, with 8 bases left in between. Germline lookup yields CDR1 MNHEY and CDR2 SVGAGI. In nucleotides, the CDR3 is TGTGCCAGCAGTGGCCCAGGGCCCCAGCATTTT. Residues: CASSGPGPQHF.

The rearrangement links TRBV4-3 to TRBJ2-1; 15 nucleotides align to TRBD2. CDR1 LGHNA and CDR2 YSLEER come from the germline V gene. This CDR3 comprises 16 residues. The junction had 6 bases not matched to a gene; V was cut back by 4 bases and J by 8 bases. The CDR3 loop reads CASSPGLAGGHDEQFF. The DNA of the CDR3 is TGCGCCAGCAGCCCCGGACTAGCGGGAGGGCACGATGAGCAGTTCTTC.

The V gene is TRBV7-9, the J gene TRBJ2-3; D call uncertain. Trimming took off 10 bases at V and 2 bases at J, with 13 bases between the two ends. This CDR3 contains 13 residues. From germline, CDR1 is SEHNR and CDR2 FQNEAQ (reference sequence). In DNA, the CDR3 is TGTGCCACCCTGTGGGAATACACAGATACGCAGTATTTT. It translates to CATLWEYTDTQYF. The full variable domain, its missing parts supplied by reference TRBV7-9 and TRBJ2-3, is DTGVSQNPRHKITKRGQNVTFRCDPISEHNRLYWYRQTLGQGPEFLTYFQNEAQLEKSRLLSDRFSAERPKGSFSTLEIQRTEQGDSAMYLCATLWEYTDTQYFGPGTRLTVL.

The CDR3 loop is CAWSVEAGANTEAFF. The CDR3 DNA reads TGTGCCTGGAGTGTAGAGGCAGGAGCGAACACTGAAGCTTTCTTT. The chain links TRBV30 to TRBJ1-1; no clear D gene. This CDR3 is built from 15 residues. The V and J ends lost 0 bases and 1 base respectively, with 12 bases between them. CDR1 is GTSNPN and CDR2 is SVGIG in the germline V gene (reference sequence). The variable domain in full, completed from reference TRBV30 and TRBJ1-1, reads SQTIHQWPATLVQPVGSPLSLECTVEGTSNPNLYWYRQAAGRGLQLLFYSVGIGQISSEVPQNLSASRPQDRQFILSSKKLLLSDSGFYLCAWSVEAGANTEAFFGQGTRLTVV.

The chain recombines TRBV7-9 with TRBJ1-3, with 8 nucleotides matching TRBD1. This CDR3 comprises 18 residues. The J segment lost 4 bases and the V segment lost 5 bases, leaving 16 bases of the junction unmatched. The germline V gene has CDR1 SEHNR and CDR2 FQNEAQ (reference sequence). CDR3 residues: CASSPPPGQGGSGNTIYF. The CDR3 DNA is TGTGCCAGCAGCCCGCCCCCCGGACAGGGAGGTTCCGGAAACACCATATATTTT.

The V gene is TRBV5-6, the J gene TRBJ2-7; possible D gene TRBD1, 5 bases. Germline V gene sequence: CDR1 SGHDT, CDR2 YYEEEE. The V end lost 4 bases, the J end lost 4 bases, and 12 bases lay between the germline ends. This CDR3 contains 13 residues. The CDR3 is CASSEQPGYEQYF. The CDR3, as DNA: TGTGCCAGCAGCGAACAACCAGGGTACGAGCAGTACTTC.

The J gene is TRBJ1-5, the V gene TRBV2; 7 bases are a match to TRBD1. Per the germline V gene, CDR1 is SNHLY and CDR2 is FYNNEI. This CDR3 has 15 residues. After removal of 3 bases from V and 5 bases from J, the junction contained 7 bases not matched to a gene. CDR3 region: CASSDIRQGYQPQHF. The CDR3 DNA follows: TGTGCCAGCAGTGATATAAGACAGGGTTATCAGCCCCAGCATTTT.